This T cell receptor beta chain derives from a study of blood T cells in healthy people across ages. Through a sample-barcoded 5' primer and a J-beta primer mix, a second PCR was run for roughly 7 to 11 cycles. TCRdb ran MiXCR on the 5' RACE reads and lists one entry per CDR3 protein. Of hundreds of thousands of distinct CDR3 sequences listed, around 28% were seen once; the top ten hold 17%. Findings and limits, study-wide: A strong correlation was found between TCR beta diversity and the percentage of naive T cells. Diversity was higher, and naive CD4+ cells more numerous, in long-lived donors than in aged donors.

This clonotype was counted many times. Its antigen is as yet unknown. CDR3 length: 10 amino acids. The V gene lost 4 bases and the J gene lost 10 bases, with 8 bases spanning the gap. Per germline, CDR1 SGHTA and CDR2 FQGNSA. This clonotype originated in an elderly woman in good health. This rearrangement joins TRBV7-2 to TRBJ2-7; D unresolved. The sequenced sample was blood. The CDR3 loop is CASSSISQYF. CDR3 DNA: TGTGCCAGCAGCTCTATAAGCCAGTACTTC.